Reported below is one T cell receptor (beta chain). It lacks a known antigen. Per-base quality was not reported, and no clone a single base away is much larger than it. Naive CD8 T cell libraries were made from 20,000 to 1,000,000 sorted cells using 10%, 30% or 50% of purified RNA. Naive CD8 T cells, defined as CD8+CD4-CCR7+CD45RA+, were FACS-sorted into RLT Plus buffer on a BD FACSAria II. To test detection sensitivity, Jurkat RNA equivalent to more than 8 TCR copies was spiked into samples of roughly 20,000-1,100,000 naive CD8 T cells. CD8 T cells were enriched with RosetteSep CD8+ T Cell Enrichment Cocktail and Ficoll-Paque, followed by ACK red cell lysis. The sample belongs to a study of molecular identifiers for immune sequencing clone quantification (dated by TCRdb to about 2018). Context from the whole study: For a replicate experiment, RNA from approximately 20,000 or 98,000 naive CD8 T cells was divided into five aliquots, and four of the five aliquots were sequenced. The study was a methods study using CD8 T cells to benchmark molecular-identifier clustering-based TCR repertoire sequencing (MIDCIRS) and TCR RNA copy counting.

Libraries were prepared through PCR. TCRdb names NextSeq 500 as the instrument used. Bulk TCR libraries were made following a previously described method, with the TCR primers given in Table S5. Total RNA was purified with the Qiagen AllPrep DNA/RNA kit. Reads from multiple sequencing runs of the same library were pooled before analysis. The original methods were these. Reads were retained only if their TCR constant sequence matched exactly, and those retained reads were trimmed to 150 nt and grouped according to their 12-nt molecular barcodes. Within each barcode group, reads were sub-clustered at a 15% Levenshtein threshold, and quality-weighted consensus sequences were built per RNA molecule. Non-functional sequences were discarded, and so were lower-count sequences lying one edit away from another sequence. Based on fitting two negative binomial distributions, any barcode sub-cluster with under 20% of the maximum read count was discarded. The raw public reads went through TCRdb reprocessing: fastp at Q25, MiXCR clone calling, in-frame beta chains kept. Rows merge per CDR3 protein into single entries with the most common DNA and genes. None of the V and J calls come from the authors' own analysis; TCRdb made them. This sample has more than 550,000 distinct CDR3 sequences in its table, and 25% of those were observed once. The ten largest make up 0.78% of the sample.

For CDR1 and CDR2, the germline V gene (reference sequence) lists MNHEY and SMNVEV. The V end gives up 5 bases and the J end 9 bases, leaving 12 bases in the junction not matched to a gene. From cysteine to phenylalanine, the CDR3 is 15 amino acids long. This entry keeps only the CDR3 DNA: 45 bases, framed from base 1. Overall study results and their limits: In CMV-specific effector cells, over 99% of molecules were held by clones above 20 RNA copies, whereas under 1% of molecules were held by such clones in naive cells. Spiked-in Jurkat TCR RNA equivalent to a single cell was reported to be detectable even among 980,000 or so naive CD8 T cells. Highly expanded clone sizes could be underestimated if identical TCR molecules share a barcode. The naive libraries included spiked-in Jurkat TCR RNA (fewer than 11 copies' worth), and this Jurkat TCR RNA is not part of the donor repertoire. When barcode sub-clustering was left out, chimeric consensus sequences inflated TCR diversity, with chimeras reaching as high as 47%. Modeling indicated around 3.2 TCR RNA copies recovered per cell, compared with roughly 9.7 by digital PCR, which implies a capture efficiency of 25% to 35%.

Here the chain combines TRBV27 and TRBJ1-5, with TRBD1 matching 8 junction bases. This sequence originates from a human donor in good health. Some libraries in this study had Jurkat cell RNA spiked in. Sequencing used naive CD8+ T cells from blood, with Jurkat cell RNA spiked in. In light of the paper, this sample's cell subset or site label describes: FACS-sorted CD8+CD4-CCR7+CD45RA+ naive T cells. The CDR3 has the sequence CASSLAGQAIGPQHF. The nucleotide sequence reads TGTGCCAGCAGTCTTGCGGGACAGGCCATCGGGCCCCAGCATTTT.